Listed here are 18 T cell receptor beta chains from one sample, sequenced in a study of T cell changes during pregnancy in multiple sclerosis. Produced via immunoSEQ multiplex PCR; TCRdb's table is partial and in-frame only. The repertoire holds 70,000 to 95,000 clones, approximately 95% seen once, with 4.3% in the top ten. This sample comprised peripheral blood, obtained in the first trimester of pregnancy. The receptors stem from a female donor with multiple sclerosis, enrolled in a pregnancy study.

This clone was detected a few times. This rearrangement joins TRBV4-1 to TRBJ2-7; TRBD1 matches 10 bases. The CDR3 extends over 14 amino acids. The V gene's germline CDR1 is MGHRA and CDR2 YSYEKL. V gave up 1 base and J gave up 6 bases; unmatched junction bases: 3. Here the CDR3 DNA reads TGCGCCAGCAGCCAAGGGACAGGGGGTGCCGAGCAGTACTTC. It yields the protein CASSQGTGGAEQYF.

This chain joins TRBV28 and TRBJ2-1; the match to TRBD1 covers 8 bases. The CDR3 consists of 15 residues. Germline CDR1 and CDR2: MDHEN and SYDVKM. The ends lost 5 bases at V and 6 bases at J; junction bases unmatched: 9. CDR3 sequence reads: CASSPTGTGINEQFF. The CDR3 bases are TGTGCCAGCAGTCCGACCGGGACAGGTATCAATGAGCAGTTCTTC.

V gene TRBV6-5 combines with J gene TRBJ2-2; 9 bases line up with TRBD1. There are 16 residues in the CDR3. The trim removed 2 bases at V and 4 bases at J, leaving 5 bases unmatched. CDR1 and CDR2 (germline): MNHEY, SVGAGI. CDR3 in DNA: TGTGCCAGCAGTTACCCCCGACAGGGGGGCACCGGGGAGCTGTTTTTT. It codes for CASSYPRQGGTGELFF.

The chain is built from TRBV6-5 and TRBJ2-4, with D perhaps matching TRBD1 (5 bases). The germline V gene has CDR1 MNHEY and CDR2 SVGAGI. This CDR3 region has 15 residues. V was pared by 0 bases and J by 6 bases, with 12 bases between. The CDR3 protein is CASSYSSGSGNIQYF. The CDR3 DNA reads TGTGCCAGCAGTTACTCGTCAGGGTCGGGAAACATTCAGTACTTC.

The chain recombines TRBV7-8 with TRBJ1-5; 7 nucleotides match TRBD1. The CDR3 has 15 residues. Germline trimming cut 4 bases from V and 5 bases from J; bases unmatched to any gene: 8. The germline V gene has CDR1 SGHVS and CDR2 FQNEAQ. CDR3 nucleotides: TGTGCCAGCAGCTCAGGGGGGCCCCCTTATCAGCCCCAGCATTTT. Its protein is CASSSGGPPYQPQHF.

The J gene is TRBJ2-7, the V gene TRBV25-1; tentatively, D is TRBD2 (6 bases). The germline gives CDR1 MGHDK, CDR2 SYGVNS. Trimming removed 6 bases from V and 6 bases from J, with 15 bases in between. The CDR3 runs 13 residues. The CDR3 DNA is TGTGCCAGCAGCCTCCCGGGGGAGCTCGAGCAGTACTTC. Its protein is CASSLPGELEQYF.

The chain has TRBV7-9 and TRBJ2-7; 7 positions match TRBD1. The junction had 10 bases not matched to a gene; V was cut back by 5 bases and J by 0 bases. Germline-derived CDR1 and CDR2 are SEHNR and FQNEAQ (reference sequence). The CDR3 sequence is 16 residues long. CDR3 region: CASSPRQGVSSYEQYF. Written as DNA, the CDR3 is TGTGCCAGCAGCCCCCGACAGGGCGTAAGCTCCTACGAGCAGTACTTC.

In this sample, this clone turned up once. The gene calls are TRBV4-1 and TRBJ1-6; D is unresolved. This CDR3 is 16 amino acids long. V was pared by 0 bases and J by 8 bases, with 14 bases between. Germline CDR1 MGHRA, CDR2 YSYEKL. The CDR3 sequence: CASSQEGYQRDSPLHF. The CDR3 DNA is TGCGCCAGCAGCCAAGAAGGATACCAGAGGGATTCACCCCTCCACTTT.

The rearrangement uses TRBV30 and TRBJ2-3; 11 nucleotides line up with TRBD1. V gave up 5 bases and J gave up 2 bases; unmatched junction bases: 18. Germline CDR1 reads GTSNPN; CDR2 reads SVGIG (reference sequence). The CDR3 sequence is 19 residues long. DNA of the CDR3: TGTGCCTGGGGACGGGACAGGGGGGGAACCGGACTGACCACAGATACGCAGTATTTT. Translating it yields CAWGRDRGGTGLTTDTQYF.

The J gene is TRBJ1-3, the V gene TRBV18; D may be TRBD1 (5 bases). This CDR3 has 15 amino acids. CDR1 and CDR2 (germline): KGHSH, LQKENI. Trimming removed 2 bases at V and 3 bases at J, with 11 bases between. The CDR3 sequence is CASSPMRGVGNTIYF. The CDR3 nucleotides read TGTGCCAGCTCACCAATGCGGGGCGTTGGAAACACCATATATTTT.

This rearrangement joins TRBV5-4 to TRBJ2-7; perhaps TRBD1 as D (6 bases). This CDR3 comprises 15 residues. The V and J ends lost 3 bases and 4 bases respectively, with 17 bases between them. Per germline, CDR1 SGHNT and CDR2 YYREEE (reference sequence). CDR3: CASSYRDTGRYEQYF. In DNA, the CDR3 is TGTGCCAGCAGCTACCGGGACACCGGTCGGTACGAGCAGTACTTC.

V gene TRBV18 combines with J gene TRBJ2-7, with 7 bases identical to TRBD2. Germline values: CDR1 KGHSH, CDR2 LQKENI. Trimming at V came to 3 bases and at J to 2 bases, leaving 4 bases not matched to a gene. This CDR3 contains 14 residues. CDR3 amino acids: CASSPGGGPYEQYF. The CDR3 bases are TGTGCCAGCTCACCTGGGGGGGGACCCTACGAGCAGTACTTC.

The V and J genes are TRBV7-9 and TRBJ2-5; possible D gene TRBD1, 6 bases. The CDR3 totals 14 residues. Trimming removed 5 bases at V and 0 bases at J, with 10 bases between. Germline CDR1 and CDR2: SEHNR and FQNEAQ (reference sequence). In nucleotides, the CDR3 is TGTGCCAGCAGCCCCGGGACACACCAAGAGACCCAGTACTTC. Amino acid sequence: CASSPGTHQETQYF.

The sample holds one count of this clone. V and J are TRBV7-6 and TRBJ2-1; 15 nucleotides agree with TRBD2. Germline V gene sequence: CDR1 SGHVS, CDR2 FNYEAQ. The CDR3 has 18 amino acids. Trimming removed 1 base from V and 10 bases from J; junction bases left unmatched: 11. The CDR3 loop reads CASSLVGLAGGQVEEQFF. The CDR3 nucleotides are TGTGCCAGCAGCTTAGTGGGACTAGCGGGGGGCCAGGTAGAGGAGCAGTTCTTC. The full variable domain, completed using reference TRBV7-6 and TRBJ2-1, is GAGVSQSPRYKVTKRGQDVALRCDPISGHVSLYWYRQALGQGPEFLTYFNYEAQQDKSGLPNDRFSAERPEGSISTLTIQRTEQRDSAMYRCASSLVGLAGGQVEEQFFGPGTRLTVL.

As DNA, the CDR3 is TGCGCCAGCAGCTTGGGGCCCAGGAACTACGAGCAGTACTTC. Translation gives CASSLGPRNYEQYF. V is TRBV5-1 and J is TRBJ2-7; D is unresolved. V gave up 0 bases and J gave up 3 bases, with 10 bases separating them. The CDR3 has 14 residues. Germline CDR1 and CDR2: SGHRS and YFSETQ.

The chain is built from TRBV5-6 and TRBJ1-1; TRBD1 is a possible D gene (6 bases). V was pared by 6 bases and J by 9 bases, with 24 bases between. Germline assignment: CDR1 SGHDT and CDR2 YYEEEE. The CDR3 is 15 residues long. As DNA, the CDR3 is TGTGCCAGCACCCCCGACGGGAACAGGGAGGGCAAAGCTTTCTTT. Translation: CASTPDGNREGKAFF.

The genes are TRBV19 and TRBJ2-1, with D possibly matching TRBD2 (6 bases). V shed 2 bases and J shed 4 bases, with 12 bases lying between them. Germline V gene sequence: CDR1 LNHDA, CDR2 SQIVND (reference sequence). The CDR3 runs 15 residues. CDR3 sequence reads: CASSITAGPYNEQFF. For the CDR3, the DNA is TGTGCCAGTAGTATAACGGCGGGGCCTTACAATGAGCAGTTCTTC.

CDR3 coding DNA: TGTGCCAGCAGCTTAACTGGGACAGGGGGCACTGAAGCTTTCTTT. This translates into CASSLTGTGGTEAFF. The gene calls are TRBV6-5 and TRBJ1-1; TRBD1 matches 11 bases. CDR3 size: 15 residues. V dropped 6 bases and J dropped 4; count of bases not matched to a gene: 7. The germline CDR1 and CDR2 sequences are MNHEY and SVGAGI.